The table lists the clone carrying this T cell receptor (beta chain) with a few counts. The antigen is not known. The data originate from a study of beta chain features in type 1 diabetes. Study-level findings and limits: Patients showed naive, central memory and Treg TCRB repertoires that appeared more similar than those of healthy donors. Equally in patients and controls, shorter templates might have been favored by PCR.

Expressed TCRB transcripts were sequenced because the isolated RNA had all been reverse transcribed beforehand. Profiling relied on immunoSEQ multiplex PCR, and the TCRdb table lists in-frame clones only, not all of them. The sample lists over 700,000 clones, roughly a sixth occurring once. Blood was drawn once from each donor into heparinised tubes. The draws averaged about 110 mL. Central memory, naive, regulatory and stem cell-like memory CD4+ cells were sorted by CD45RO/CCR7/CD25/CD127/CD95/CD27. Trimming at V came to 6 bases and at J to 3 bases, leaving 15 bases not matched to a gene. Germline values: CDR1 PRHDT, CDR2 FYEKMQ (reference sequence). The CDR3 covers 18 residues.

The rearrangement uses TRBV13 and TRBJ2-7; TRBD1 matches 12 bases. The sequence came from a woman younger than 30 in good health. Sequences were obtained from naive CD4+ T cells from blood. CDR3: CASRPIPGQGAAVYEQYF. CDR3 DNA: TGTGCCAGCAGACCGATTCCGGGACAGGGGGCGGCTGTCTACGAGCAGTACTTC.